The entry below gives a single T cell receptor (beta chain) sequence along with its context. The antigen it binds to is not known. A junction boundary mismatches the germline segment, possibly from a read error. From a lookup of the germline V gene, CDR1 and CDR2 are SGHTA and FQGNSA. Taken from cysteine to phenylalanine, the CDR3 has 12 residues. The entry retains the CDR3 DNA only, 36 bases that are in frame from base 1. The sample is drawn from a study of post-analysis software for immune sequencing data (dated by TCRdb to 2015 to 2017). Study-wide context: The recorded disease courses included relapsing-remitting, secondary progressive and progressive-relapsing multiple sclerosis, and some patients had no subtype annotation. The patient repertoires were set against under 13 previously published healthy control repertoires from donors whose ages ranged from about 6 to 25 years. A subset of samples was prepared in parallel using single-end sample barcoding, then pooled and co-amplified after Illumina adapter ligation.

The receptor library was made with PCR. TCRdb shows the sequencer as Illumina HiSeq 2500. Unique molecular identifiers were incorporated into TCR beta cDNA libraries to reduce PCR and sequencing biases. Approximately 500,000 cDNA molecules were obtained for every 1 to 10 million input T cells, so each molecule roughly corresponded to one T cell. The same protocol used for the earlier healthy control dataset was applied to prepare and sequence the patient libraries. Within a given batch, samples were prepared together, multiplexed and sequenced on the same HiSeq lane. The original methods were these. MIGEC handled the raw barcoded reads, throwing out single-read molecular identifier groups before consensus assembly and CDR3 extraction. VDJtools was used for post-analysis of the clonotype tables, with diversity normalized by down-sampling every dataset to the smallest sample size. To correct batch-related cross-sample contamination, repertoire overlap clustering matched CDR3 amino acid sequences but not nucleotide sequences. TCRdb redid the processing of the public reads, applying fastp at Q25 and MiXCR, and retained in-frame beta chains. Rows are combined by CDR3 protein, so each entry shows the most common genes and DNA. Clone size and V and J calls follow TCRdb, not the original study. The sample has roughly 540,000 distinct CDR3 sequences on record, 34% of them singletons. The ten largest clones add up to about 6% of the sample.

To demonstrate the VDJtools post-analysis software, the study profiled TCR beta repertoires from the peripheral blood of about a dozen young patients with multiple sclerosis. The multiple sclerosis patients were children and adolescents between roughly 6 and 16 years of age. Points the paper makes about the study in general: Strong co-clustering of samples prepared in the same batch was shown by direct clustering with F measure, prompting a batch-effect correction. Patients showed significantly higher frequencies than controls for several TRBV segments, among them TRBV5-6, TRBV5-1 and TRBV20-1. Compared with controls, multiple sclerosis patients had significantly lower normalized Chao1 diversity, a finding suggesting substantial peripheral T-cell clonal expansion. The multiple sclerosis patient group was slightly younger than the control group.

The receptor comes from a girl aged 2 to 17 with multiple sclerosis. This sequence uses TRBV7-2 and TRBJ1-3, with the D gene too uncertain to name. The sample consisted of blood. Here is the DNA: TGTGCCAGCTCGCCAGGTGGAAACGCCATATATTTT. It is translated as CASSPGGNAIYF.